A single sample gave rise to the 2 T cell receptor beta chains below, sequenced in a study of blood T cell repertoires in COVID-19. TCRdb's table, derived via immunoSEQ multiplex PCR, lists solely in-frame clones and lacks some. In the table there are approximately 20,000 clones, roughly nine tenths of which are singletons. The sample taken for sequencing was peripheral blood. The receptors originated from a man in his 70s with acute or convalescent COVID-19.

The chain links TRBV28 to TRBJ2-7; 9 bases fit TRBD1. The trim removed 5 bases at V and 7 bases at J, leaving 9 bases unmatched. CDR3 size: 14 residues. Germline V gene sequence: CDR1 MDHEN, CDR2 SYDVKM. The chain's CDR3 is CASSPWDRDIEQYF. The CDR3 region has the DNA TGTGCCAGCAGTCCATGGGACAGGGATATTGAGCAGTACTTC.

The chain uses TRBV21-1 and TRBJ1-1; the table assigns TRBD1, which was not confirmed against the DNA. TRBV21-1 is an annotated pseudogene. The CDR3 is made up of 17 amino acids. The CDR3 sequence: CASSKVPTGGENTEAFF. The CDR3, as DNA: TGTGCCAGCAGCAAAGTACCGACAGGGGGGGAAAACACTGAAGCTTTCTTT.